This passage covers 5 T cell receptor beta chains from one sample sequenced in a study of human T cells and chemical hapten exposure (dated by TCRdb to the early 2020s). Receptors were amplified or captured by RACE. This sample was sequenced with a NextSeq 500. Using fastp trimming at Q25 and MiXCR clonotype assembly, TCRdb reanalyzed the public sequencing data and kept in-frame beta chains. Each entry merges the rows of one CDR3 protein and shows their most common DNA and genes. The sample contains some 88,000 distinct CDR3 sequences, 11% of them found a single time. The ten largest make up roughly 2% of the sample. Sample time point, as interpreted from the label and publication: patch test 2, 6 weeks after DPC sensitization. According to the study, the label for this sample's treatment or condition signals: therapeutic diphenylcyclopropenone sensitization with weekly scalp DPC. The specimen was whole blood, collected in connection with sensitization to the hapten diphenylcyclopropenone (DPC). The receptors come from a man in his forties or fifties with alopecia areata. Some clones in this sample may be carry-over from other donors' samples.

The chain uses TRBV5-1 and TRBJ2-6; D might be TRBD1 (5 bases). V gave up 4 bases and J gave up 0 bases, with 11 bases separating them. Per germline, CDR1 SGHRS and CDR2 YFSETQ. There are 16 residues in the CDR3. The CDR3 reads CASSPDINSGANVLTF. DNA for the CDR3: TGCGCCAGCAGCCCGGACATTAACTCTGGGGCCAACGTCCTGACTTTC.

The chain is built from TRBV20-1 and TRBJ1-6, with 8 bases that match TRBD1. The length of the CDR3 is 15 residues. Trimming removed 5 bases from V and 7 bases from J; junction bases left unmatched: 10. CDR1 is DFQATT and CDR2 is SNEGSKA in the germline V gene (reference sequence). The CDR3 here is CSALTRTGPNSPLHF. The CDR3 DNA follows: TGCAGTGCTTTAACCCGGACAGGGCCGAATTCACCCCTCCACTTT.

The V and J genes are TRBV19 and TRBJ1-2; D perhaps matches TRBD1 (6 bases). V was cut by 2 bases and J by 7 bases, with 20 bases left in between. CDR1 is LNHDA and CDR2 is SQIVND in the germline V gene (reference sequence). The CDR3 covers 16 residues. CDR3 sequence: CASSITATTGLGGYTF. The CDR3 DNA is TGTGCCAGTAGTATAACCGCCACCACAGGGTTAGGTGGCTACACCTTC.

This clonotype was found many times. The chain employs TRBV5-1 and TRBJ1-3; D might be TRBD1 (5 bases). This CDR3 is built from 15 residues. V was shortened by 2 bases and J by 2 bases, with 11 bases between the two germline ends. Germline V gene data show CDR1 as SGHRS and CDR2 as YFSETQ. CDR3 DNA sequence: TGCGCCAGCAGCTTCGCAGGGCAGGCTGGAAACACCATATATTTT. It codes for CASSFAGQAGNTIYF. The variable domain in full, completed from reference TRBV5-1 and TRBJ1-3, reads KAGVTQTPRYLIKTRGQQVTLSCSPISGHRSVSWYQQTPGQGLQFLFEYFSETQRNKGNFPGRFSGRQFSNSRSEMNVSTLELGDSALYLCASSFAGQAGNTIYFGEGSWLTVV.

The genes are TRBV2 and TRBJ1-4; possibly TRBD1 for D (5 bases). This CDR3 region has 13 residues. Germline-derived CDR1 and CDR2 are SNHLY and FYNNEI. V was cut by 8 bases and J by 7 bases, with 14 bases left in between. The CDR3 coding sequence is TGTGCCAGCCAACGGCAGGGAGTTGAAAAACTGTTTTTT. Its protein is CASQRQGVEKLFF.